Below, 29 T cell receptor beta chains from the same sample are listed, as sequenced in a study of long-term antiretroviral therapy in people with HIV. Version v3.0 of the immunoSEQ assay was performed at survey level. Libraries were prepared by immunoSEQ multiplex PCR; TCRdb keeps only in-frame clonotypes and omits some of them. The sample has roughly 34,000 clones, 94% seen once. The sequencing here drew on unsorted PBMCs, taken approximately 5 years after starting antiretroviral therapy. The source is a woman in her fifties or sixties with HIV.

J is TRBJ1-1 and V is TRBV5-5; D is unclear. The germline V gene has CDR1 SGHKS and CDR2 YYEKEE (reference sequence). The CDR3 is 15 amino acids. V was shortened by 0 bases and J by 1 base, with 10 bases between the two germline ends. The CDR3 DNA is TGTGCCAGCAGCTTGGTGGGTCGGGAGAACACTGAAGCTTTCTTT. Translating gives CASSLVGRENTEAFF.

The V gene is TRBV5-1, the J gene TRBJ2-1; no clear D gene. Looked up from germline, CDR1 is SGHRS and CDR2 is YFSETQ. The CDR3 is made up of 13 amino acids. V shed 3 bases and J shed 7 bases, with 11 bases lying between them. The CDR3: CASSSGATNEQFF. Here the CDR3 DNA reads TGCGCCAGCAGCTCAGGAGCTACGAATGAGCAGTTCTTC.

The CDR3 loop is CASSTSTGGWETQYF. The CDR3 nucleotides are TGTGCCAGCAGCACCTCTACAGGGGGCTGGGAGACCCAGTACTTC. The chain combines TRBV6-5 with TRBJ2-5; 9 nucleotides match TRBD1. The germline V gene has CDR1 MNHEY and CDR2 SVGAGI. The V and J ends lost 6 bases and 5 bases, in that order; junction bases with no gene match: 10. This CDR3 comprises 15 residues.

The chain joins TRBV5-6 to TRBJ1-2; TRBD1 matches 8 bases. CDR3 size: 15 residues. Germline CDR1 and CDR2: SGHDT and YYEEEE. V lost 0 bases to trimming and J lost 10 bases; unmatched junction nucleotides: 11. The CDR3 DNA reads as TGTGCCAGCAGCTTGGTGCAGACAGGGGTTGGACTCTACACCTTC. Protein product: CASSLVQTGVGLYTF. The full variable domain, with the rest looked up from reference TRBV5-6 and TRBJ1-2, is DAGVTQSPTHLIKTRGQQVTLRCSPKSGHDTVSWYQQALGQGPQFIFQYYEEEERQRGNFPDRFSGHQFPNYSSELNVNALLLGDSALYLCASSLVQTGVGLYTFGSGTRLTVV.

CDR3: CASSLVPGAAGELFF. In DNA form, the CDR3 reads TGTGCCAGCAGCTTAGTTCCAGGGGCGGCCGGGGAGCTGTTTTTT. This chain connects TRBV11-3 to TRBJ2-2; the D gene is possibly TRBD1 (6 bases). Trimming removed 1 base at V and 6 bases at J, with 12 bases between. The CDR3 consists of 15 residues. Germline assignment: CDR1 SGHNT and CDR2 YENEEA.

The chain links TRBV4-1 to TRBJ2-7; TRBD1 is a possible D gene (6 bases). There are 15 residues in the CDR3. CDR1 and CDR2 (germline): MGHRA, YSYEKL. V lost 3 bases to trimming and J lost 3 bases, with 15 bases between them. The CDR3 DNA follows: TGCGCCAGCAGCCACGATACGGACAGATACTACGAGCAGTACTTC. Protein sequence: CASSHDTDRYYEQYF.

The chain carries TRBV4-1 and TRBJ2-1, with D possibly being TRBD2 (6 bases). Trimming shortened V by 0 bases and J by 4 bases, and 10 bases separated the two germline ends. The germline V gene encodes CDR1 MGHRA and CDR2 YSYEKL. CDR3 size: 15 residues. CDR3 coding DNA: TGCGCCAGCAGCCAAGATGGACTACCTTACAATGAGCAGTTCTTC. Amino acid sequence: CASSQDGLPYNEQFF.

This sequence joins TRBV2 and TRBJ2-7; D remains ambiguous. Germline V lookup: CDR1 SNHLY, CDR2 FYNNEI. Trimming left V 8 bases short and J 0 bases short, with 2 bases between. The CDR3 is 10 residues long. CDR3 region: CASSSYEQYF. DNA of the CDR3: TGTGCCAGCTCCTCCTACGAGCAGTACTTC.

This chain joins TRBV7-6 and TRBJ2-7, with D perhaps assigned TRBD1 or TRBD2 (6 bases each). The V gene's germline CDR1 is SGHVS and CDR2 FNYEAQ. V lost 1 base and J 0 bases, leaving 16 bases between the germline ends. The CDR3 spans 17 residues. In DNA, the CDR3 is TGTGCCAGCAGCTTAGAACCCCGGGGGCCCAGCTCCTACGAGCAGTACTTC. Protein: CASSLEPRGPSSYEQYF.

The rearrangement links TRBV11-2 to TRBJ2-2, with 8 bases aligning to TRBD2. V shed 5 bases, J shed 7 bases, and the junction held 9 bases outside the gene matches. This CDR3 is built from 15 residues. The V gene's germline CDR1 is SGHAT and CDR2 FQNNGV. This chain's CDR3 is CASSPRGREGGELFF. Here the CDR3 DNA reads TGTGCCAGCAGCCCGCGGGGCCGGGAGGGCGGGGAGCTGTTTTTT.

As DNA, the CDR3 is TGCAGCGTTGGCAATGACAGGGCGGGGGGCGGCTACACCTTC. Its protein is CSVGNDRAGGGYTF. The chain uses TRBV29-1 and TRBJ1-2, with 7 nucleotides matching TRBD1. This CDR3 region has 14 residues. J gave up 8 bases and V 4 bases, and 13 bases lay outside the gene matches. Germline CDR1 SQVTM, CDR2 ANQGSEA.

The J gene is TRBJ2-2, the V gene TRBV18; D possibly corresponds to TRBD2 (5 bases). This CDR3 region has 16 residues. The germline gives CDR1 KGHSH, CDR2 LQKENI. V gave up 4 bases and J gave up 2 bases, with 14 bases separating them. The CDR3 sequence is CASSHERARNTGELFF. The CDR3 DNA follows: TGTGCCAGCTCACACGAGAGGGCCAGAAACACCGGGGAGCTGTTTTTT.

The V and J genes are TRBV5-4 and TRBJ2-4, with TRBD1 matching 8 bases. The V gene end was trimmed by 5 bases and the J gene end by 0 bases; junction bases not matched to a gene: 7. The CDR3 loop spans 16 amino acids. From germline, CDR1 is SGHNT and CDR2 YYREEE (reference sequence). The CDR3 coding sequence is TGTGCCAGCAGTCTTCAGGGGGCGCAAGCCAAAAACATTCAGTACTTC. It translates to CASSLQGAQAKNIQYF. Looking up the rest from reference TRBV5-4 and TRBJ2-4 gives the full variable domain: ETGVTQSPTHLIKTRGQQVTLRCSSQSGHNTVSWYQQALGQGPQFIFQYYREEENGRGNFPPRFSGLQFPNYSSELNVNALELDDSALYLCASSLQGAQAKNIQYFGAGTRLSVL.

V gene TRBV9 combines with J gene TRBJ2-7; the match to TRBD1 covers 7 bases. Trimming cost V 0 bases and J 3 bases; bases outside gene matches: 3. Germline values: CDR1 SGDLS, CDR2 YYNGEE. The CDR3 extends over 14 amino acids. The CDR3 DNA reads TGTGCCAGCAGCGTAGACCCAGGGGGCTACGAGCAGTACTTC. Translating it yields CASSVDPGGYEQYF.

The chain uses TRBV7-9 and TRBJ2-2; no clear D gene. V shed 5 bases and J shed 3 bases, with 4 bases lying between them. The CDR3 length is 12 residues. Looked up from germline, CDR1 is SEHNR and CDR2 is FQNEAQ (reference sequence). CDR3 nucleotides: TGTGCCAGCAGCCCCTACACCGGGGAGCTGTTTTTT. Protein: CASSPYTGELFF.

V is TRBV6-4 and J is TRBJ1-3, with 9 positions matching TRBD1. This CDR3 region has 15 residues. The J segment lost 3 bases and the V segment lost 3 bases, leaving 3 bases of the junction unmatched. Germline V gene data show CDR1 as MRHNA and CDR2 as SNTAGT. CDR3: CASSDRQGGGNTIYF. CDR3 DNA sequence: TGTGCCAGCAGTGATCGACAGGGGGGTGGAAACACCATATATTTT.

The gene calls are TRBV5-8 and TRBJ2-2, with D possibly matching TRBD2 (5 bases). The CDR3 consists of 13 residues. Between the trimmed V and J ends, which lost 6 bases and 7 bases, there was a span of 13 bases. The germline V gene has CDR1 SGHTS and CDR2 YDEGEE. The chain's CDR3 is CASTEWTRGELFF. Here the CDR3 DNA reads TGTGCCAGCACCGAATGGACTCGCGGGGAGCTGTTTTTT.

In its sample, this clone was seen once. The V and J genes are TRBV6-5 and TRBJ2-1, with 8 bases that match TRBD2. Unmatched junction bases numbered 6, after V lost 5 bases and J lost 6 bases. CDR3 length equals 14 residues. Germline CDR1 MNHEY, CDR2 SVGAGI. DNA of the CDR3: TGTGCCAGCAGTACCGGGGGGGTCCGCAATGAGCAGTTCTTC. As protein: CASSTGGVRNEQFF.

V gene TRBV2 combines with J gene TRBJ1-5, with TRBD1 identical over 7 bases. V lost 5 bases and J lost 3; bases outside the gene matches: 10. Germline V lookup: CDR1 SNHLY, CDR2 FYNNEI. The CDR3 is made up of 16 amino acids. CDR3 amino acids: CASSRQGPPNNQPQHF. CDR3 nucleotides: TGTGCCAGCAGTCGACAGGGCCCGCCTAACAATCAGCCCCAGCATTTT.

This clone has a single count. The chain links TRBV21-1 to TRBJ2-7; no check of the table's D call, TRBD1, against the DNA was made. TRBV21-1 is labeled a pseudogene. This CDR3 region has 14 residues. The CDR3 loop is CPPGQGPTPYEQYF. CDR3 sequence (DNA): TGTCCCCCGGGACAGGGTCCTACTCCCTACGAGCAGTACTTC.

The chain carries TRBV27 and TRBJ2-5, with D possibly TRBD2 on 7 matching bases. V was trimmed by 4 bases and J by 4 bases, leaving 16 bases between them. Germline V gives CDR1 MNHEY, CDR2 SMNVEV (reference sequence). The CDR3 extends over 15 amino acids. The CDR3 coding sequence is TGTGCCAGCAGTTGGTACGGGGGGCCCGGAGAGACCCAGTACTTC. Translation gives CASSWYGGPGETQYF.

The chain uses TRBV5-1 and TRBJ1-2, with D uncertain. Looked up from germline, CDR1 is SGHRS and CDR2 is YFSETQ. This CDR3 region has 14 residues. V was pared by 0 bases and J by 11 bases, with 17 bases between. CDR3: CASSLEGRIEMYTF. Here the CDR3 DNA reads TGCGCCAGCAGCTTGGAAGGACGGATCGAGATGTACACCTTC.

This chain uses TRBV2 with TRBJ2-5; perhaps TRBD1 as D (6 bases). Trimming removed 7 bases from V and 2 bases from J, with 14 bases in between. Germline V CDR1 and CDR2: SNHLY, FYNNEI. This CDR3 has 14 amino acids. CDR3 bases: TGTGCCAGCACCAAACGGACAGCACAAGAGACCCAGTACTTC. It codes for CASTKRTAQETQYF.

This clone was found once. The CDR3 here is CASSPGQDTGELFF. In DNA, the CDR3 is TGTGCCAGCTCACCCGGACAGGACACCGGGGAGCTGTTTTTT. The chain is built from TRBV18 and TRBJ2-2; 7 positions match TRBD1. The CDR3 is made up of 14 amino acids. Looked up from germline, CDR1 is KGHSH and CDR2 is LQKENI. J lost 3 bases, V lost 3 bases, and 1 base had no gene match.

The chain has TRBV19 and TRBJ1-1; D unclear. The CDR3 length is 15 residues. Germline assignment: CDR1 LNHDA and CDR2 SQIVND (reference sequence). The V end lost 5 bases, the J end lost 4 bases, and 17 bases lay between the germline ends. CDR3 region: CASSFLGEGSTEAFF. In DNA, the CDR3 is TGTGCCAGTAGTTTCCTCGGGGAGGGTAGCACTGAAGCTTTCTTT.

This chain joins TRBV6-1 and TRBJ1-2, with D possibly TRBD1 on 5 matching bases. The CDR3 contains 16 residues. The germline gives CDR1 MNHNS, CDR2 SASEGT. Trimming removed 2 bases from V and 5 bases from J, with 18 bases in between. Here the CDR3 reads CASSEIMRGLGYGYTF. CDR3 coding DNA: TGTGCCAGCAGTGAAATTATGAGGGGCTTGGGGTATGGCTACACCTTC.

The chain recombines TRBV4-1 with TRBJ2-5, with D possibly TRBD2 on 6 matching bases. From germline, CDR1 is MGHRA and CDR2 YSYEKL. V dropped 1 base and J dropped 0 bases, with 15 bases sitting between them. The CDR3 runs 17 residues. CDR3 protein: CASSQGVIRGNQETQYF. As DNA, the CDR3 is TGCGCCAGCAGCCAAGGGGTTATTCGGGGGAACCAAGAGACCCAGTACTTC.

The genes are TRBV5-8 and TRBJ2-2; 11 nucleotides match TRBD1. The CDR3 is made up of 13 amino acids. Trimming removed 8 bases from V and 5 bases from J; junction bases left unmatched: 2. From germline, CDR1 is SGHTS and CDR2 YDEGEE. DNA for the CDR3: TGTGCCAGTCGGGACAGGGGGACCGGGGAGCTGTTTTTT. Translating it yields CASRDRGTGELFF.

The chain combines TRBV5-4 with TRBJ2-1; D tentatively fits TRBD1 or TRBD2 (5 bases each). V lost 0 bases and J 9 bases, leaving 10 bases between the germline ends. This CDR3 is 13 amino acids long. The V gene's germline CDR1 is SGHNT and CDR2 YYREEE (reference sequence). The DNA of the CDR3 is TGTGCCAGCAGCTTGGCATGGGGGTTTGAGCAGTTCTTC. It translates to CASSLAWGFEQFF.